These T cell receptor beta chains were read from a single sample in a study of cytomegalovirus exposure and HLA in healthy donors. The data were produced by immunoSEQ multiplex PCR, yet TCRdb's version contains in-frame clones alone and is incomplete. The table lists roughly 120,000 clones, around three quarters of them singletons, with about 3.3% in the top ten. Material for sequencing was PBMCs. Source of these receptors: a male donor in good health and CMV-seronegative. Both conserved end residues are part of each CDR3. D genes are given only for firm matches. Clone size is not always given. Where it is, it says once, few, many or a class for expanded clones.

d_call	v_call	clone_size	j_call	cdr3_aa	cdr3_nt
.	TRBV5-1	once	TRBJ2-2	CASSFFGGELFF	TGCGCCAGCAGTTTCTTCGGCGGGGAGCTGTTTTTT
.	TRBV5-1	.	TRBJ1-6	CASSLGTYNSPLHF	TGCGCCAGCAGCTTAGGGACATACAATTCACCCCTCCACTTT
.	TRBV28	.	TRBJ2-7	CASRRLTGSYEQYF	TGTGCCAGCAGGCGCCTTACCGGTTCCTACGAGCAGTACTTC
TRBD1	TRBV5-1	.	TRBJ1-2	CASSEGTANYGYTF	TGCGCCAGCAGCGAGGGGACAGCAAACTATGGCTACACCTTC
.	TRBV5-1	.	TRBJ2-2	CASSFRQGVGELFF	TGCGCCAGCAGCTTCAGGCAGGGTGTCGGGGAGCTGTTTTTT
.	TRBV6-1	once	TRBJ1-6	CASSVTGLSSYNSPLHF	TGTGCCAGCAGTGTGACTGGACTGAGCTCCTATAATTCACCCCTCCACTTT
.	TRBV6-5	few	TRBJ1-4	CASRLTATNEKLFF	TGTGCCAGCAGACTGACAGCGACTAATGAAAAACTGTTTTTT
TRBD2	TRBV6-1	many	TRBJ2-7	CASSGGTTSYEQYF	TGTGCCAGCAGTGGTGGGACTACCTCCTACGAGCAGTACTTC
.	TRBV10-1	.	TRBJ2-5	CASSEGGRAQYF	TGCGCCAGCAGCGAGGGCGGGCGGGCCCAGTACTTC
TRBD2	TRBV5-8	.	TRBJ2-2	CASSFPGLAYTGELFF	TGTGCCAGCAGCTTTCCGGGACTAGCCTACACCGGGGAGCTGTTTTTT
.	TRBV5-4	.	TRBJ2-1	CASSLKGYNEQFF	TGTGCCAGCAGCTTGAAGGGGTACAATGAGCAGTTCTTC
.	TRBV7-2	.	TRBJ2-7	CASSLRSVGAYEQYF	TGTGCCAGCAGCTTACGATCGGTCGGGGCCTACGAGCAGTACTTC
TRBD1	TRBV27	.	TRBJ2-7	CASSLIGTAPYEQYF	TGTGCCAGCAGTTTGATTGGGACAGCTCCCTACGAGCAGTACTTC
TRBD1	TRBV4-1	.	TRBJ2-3	CASSQDKGASTDTQYF	TGCGCCAGCAGCCAAGACAAGGGGGCGAGCACAGATACGCAGTATTTT
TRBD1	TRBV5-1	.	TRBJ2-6	CASSAGTGGSGANGLTF	TGCGCCAGCAGCGCCGGGACAGGGGGCTCTGGGGCCAACGGCCTGACTTTC
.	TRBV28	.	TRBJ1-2	CASSFFNGYTF	TGTGCCAGCAGTTTTTTTAATGGCTACACCTTC
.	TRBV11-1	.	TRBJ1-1	CASSLVTGTEAFF	TGTGCCAGCAGCTTAGTTACGGGGACTGAAGCTTTCTTT
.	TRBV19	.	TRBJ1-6	CASKKSVNSPLHF	TGTGCCAGTAAAAAGTCAGTTAATTCACCCCTCCACTTT
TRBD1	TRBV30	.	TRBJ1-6	CAWSVSRTGGLGDSPLHF	TGTGCCTGGAGTGTTTCCAGGACAGGGGGCTTAGGGGATTCACCCCTCCACTTT
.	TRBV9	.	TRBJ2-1	CASSVVGTSDEQFF	TGTGCCAGCAGCGTAGTAGGGACTTCCGATGAGCAGTTCTTC
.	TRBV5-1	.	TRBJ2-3	CASSSGLSPSTDTQYF	TGCGCCAGCAGCTCCGGACTATCGCCCAGCACAGATACGCAGTATTTT
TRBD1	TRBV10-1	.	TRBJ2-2	CASSESGTGRNTGELFF	TGCGCCAGCAGTGAGTCCGGGACAGGGCGGAACACCGGGGAGCTGTTTTTT
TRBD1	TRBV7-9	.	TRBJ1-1	CASSPTTGGPFF	TGTGCCAGCAGCCCGACGACAGGGGGACCTTTCTTT
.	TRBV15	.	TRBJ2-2	CATSRGGLNTGELFF	TGTGCCACCAGCAGAGGGGGCCTGAACACCGGGGAGCTGTTTTTT
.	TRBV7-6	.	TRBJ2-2	CASRQTGNTGELFF	TGTGCCAGCAGACAAACAGGGAACACCGGGGAGCTGTTTTTT
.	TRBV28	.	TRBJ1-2	CASSFDSELSGYTF	TGTGCCAGCAGTTTTGATTCCGAATTGAGTGGCTACACCTTC
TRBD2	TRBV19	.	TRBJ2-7	CASSFSGASSYEQYF	TGTGCCAGTAGTTTTAGCGGGGCCAGCTCCTACGAGCAGTACTTC
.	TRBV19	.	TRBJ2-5	CASSIGGYGEETQYF	TGTGCCAGTAGTATAGGAGGGTACGGGGAAGAGACCCAGTACTTC
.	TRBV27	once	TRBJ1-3	CASSRGSGNTIYF	TGTGCCAGCAGTAGGGGTTCCGGAAACACCATATATTTT
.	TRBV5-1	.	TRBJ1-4	CASSLATTNEKLFF	TGCGCCAGCAGCTTGGCTACAACTAATGAAAAACTGTTTTTT
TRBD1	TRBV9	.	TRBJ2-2	CASSVASRGTGELFF	TGTGCCAGCAGCGTAGCTAGCAGGGGGACCGGGGAGCTGTTTTTT
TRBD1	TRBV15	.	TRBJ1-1	CATTLGQGATEAFF	TGTGCCACCACCTTGGGACAGGGGGCCACTGAAGCTTTCTTT
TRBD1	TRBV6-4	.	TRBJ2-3	CASSEDKAGGVDTQYF	TGTGCCAGCAGTGAGGATAAGGCAGGGGGTGTGGATACGCAGTATTTT
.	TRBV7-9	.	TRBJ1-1	CASSFVEANTEAFF	TGTGCCAGCAGCTTCGTGGAGGCGAACACTGAAGCTTTCTTT
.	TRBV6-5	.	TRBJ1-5	CASSYRRGDQPQHF	TGTGCCAGCAGTTACCGCCGGGGTGATCAGCCCCAGCATTTT
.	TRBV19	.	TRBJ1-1	CASSILTEAFF	TGTGCCAGTAGTATTCTGACTGAAGCTTTCTTT
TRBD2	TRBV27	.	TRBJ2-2	CASSLHQRGAINTGELFF	TGTGCCAGCAGTTTACATCAGCGGGGGGCCATTAACACCGGGGAGCTGTTTTTT
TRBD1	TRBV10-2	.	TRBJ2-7	CASSGTGGWGQYF	TGCGCCAGCAGTGGCACAGGGGGGTGGGGGCAGTACTTC
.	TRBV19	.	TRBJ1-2	CASSTKFPYDYGYTF	TGTGCCAGTAGTACCAAGTTCCCCTATGACTATGGCTACACCTTC
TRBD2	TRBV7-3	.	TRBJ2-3	CASSLGGGGSFTDTQYF	TGTGCCAGCAGCTTAGGAGGCGGGGGTAGCTTCACAGATACGCAGTATTTT